This T cell receptor (beta chain) was profiled in a study of blood T cell repertoires in COVID-19. Whole-study context: Researchers got acute and convalescent COVID-19 samples from the United States, Italy and Spain. In each case, the material was cDNA or gDNA derived from T cells, B-cell-depleted T cells, or PBMCs.

In the source study's methods: From reference gene primer amplification, estimates of nucleated cell counts were derived. Method: immunoSEQ multiplex PCR; TCRdb's copy keeps in-frame clones and lacks some. V, J and clone size are those of that table, while D and trimming were read from the DNA. The sample lists around 280,000 clones, 75% to 90% occurring once. Source material: peripheral blood. This sequence originates from a woman in her 50s who had recovered from COVID-19.

The CDR3 DNA reads TGTGCCAGCAGTGAACAGGGGGCGGACACTGAAGCTTTCTTT. Its protein is CASSEQGADTEAFF. The chain employs TRBV6-4 and TRBJ1-1; 9 positions agree with TRBD1. With V trimmed by 3 bases and J by 3 bases, 2 bases remained unmatched. Germline values: CDR1 MRHNA, CDR2 SNTAGT. This CDR3 is 14 amino acids long.